The entry below describes one TCR beta chain. What it binds is not known. PCR primers comprised 60 Vbeta and 13 Jbeta primers. Sequenced by immunoSEQ multiplex PCR; TCRdb stores in-frame clones only, minus some. The sample features 65,000 to 95,000 clones, with about 4.6% in its top ten. This entry is derived from a study of cytomegalovirus exposure and HLA in healthy donors. Whole-study findings and limits: Overall, about 160 TCR beta chains were annotated as cytomegalovirus-associated.

Unrecorded immune exposures were likely, despite nominal health at sampling. Sequencing input: PBMCs. The sequence came from a man in his thirties or forties in good health and CMV-seronegative.

CDR3 nucleotide sequence: TGTGCCAGCAGCCCGACCTTGACTAGCGGAGAAGAGACCCAGTACTTC. Translation gives CASSPTLTSGEETQYF. V gene TRBV4-2 combines with J gene TRBJ2-5; TRBD2 aligns across 9 bases. This CDR3 has 16 residues. Germline V gene lookup returns CDR1 LGHNA and CDR2 YNFKEQ. With 4 bases clipped from V and 3 bases from J, the junction kept 9 bases outside the gene matches.